This TCR beta chain was found in a study of T cells in Graves' hyperthyroidism and ophthalmopathy. Points from the study as a whole: Also found in blood were most expanded thyroid clonotypes above 0.001. It was a median about 7.1 months before onset that the model predicted ophthalmopathy.

The TCR beta CDR3 regions underwent amplification using RNA transcripts as the source. Researchers ran a first-round RT-PCR on the TCR CDR3 using the HTBI primer set. TCRdb re-analysed the multiplex PCR reads in MiXCR, keeping a single row per CDR3 protein. The sample has more than 500,000 distinct CDR3 sequences; roughly a sixth are singletons. For this clonotype: What it binds is not known.

The V gene end was trimmed by 11 bases and the J gene end by 3 bases; junction bases not matched to a gene: 13. Germline CDR1 is ENHRY and CDR2 is SYGVKD. The CDR3 has 17 amino acids. Patients affected by ophthalmopathy presented a Clinical Activity Score of at least 3, a NOSPECS grade of at least 4, and disease duration below 3 months. This rearrangement joins TRBV10-3 to TRBJ2-2, with 12 bases aligning to TRBD2. Sequencing used blood. This clonotype originated in a woman aged 25 to 45 with Graves' ophthalmopathy. The CDR3 sequence is CAAKKLGLAGDTGELFF. CDR3 nucleotide sequence: TGTGCCGCGAAAAAACTGGGACTAGCGGGCGACACCGGGGAGCTGTTTTTT.